This entry lists 31 T cell receptor beta chains sequenced from one sample in a study of CD8+CD57+ T cells in acquired aplastic anemia. Investigators profiled TCR beta VDJ and CDR3 from genomic DNA template. TCRdb reanalysed the reads using MiXCR and keeps one entry per CDR3 protein. The data show 150,000 to 200,000 distinct CDR3 sequences, around 45% seen once. Specimen: sorted CD4+, CD8+, or CD8+CD57+ T cells (not recorded which) from PBMCs. These receptors all stem from a human donor in good health.

This clonotype was picked up many times. V and J are TRBV11-2 and TRBJ2-2; maybe TRBD1 (5 bases). The CDR3 loop spans 14 amino acids. Per germline, CDR1 SGHAT and CDR2 FQNNGV. Trimming removed 5 bases from V and 3 bases from J, with 10 bases in between. The CDR3 DNA is TGTGCCAGCAGCACCACGACAGACACCGGGGAGCTGTTTTTT. As protein: CASSTTTDTGELFF.

This sequence joins TRBV30 and TRBJ2-1; 7 nucleotides line up with TRBD1. Germline CDR1 and CDR2: GTSNPN and SVGIG (reference sequence). V trimming: 5 bases; J trimming: 11 bases; junction bases outside the gene matches: 15. There are 14 residues in the CDR3. CDR3 amino acids: CAWETGTAGSKQFF. The DNA of the CDR3 is TGTGCCTGGGAGACCGGGACAGCAGGTTCGAAGCAGTTCTTC.

The chain uses TRBV2 and TRBJ2-7; D is ambiguous. With 4 bases removed from V and 2 bases from J, the gap between germline ends came to 9 bases. This CDR3 is built from 13 residues. The germline gives CDR1 SNHLY, CDR2 FYNNEI. CDR3 in amino acids: CASSVGLPYEQYV. CDR3 bases: TGTGCCAGCAGTGTAGGGCTTCCCTACGAGCAGTACGTC.

The chain couples TRBV7-9 to TRBJ1-6; TRBD1 matches 8 bases. The CDR3 has 13 residues. The junction had 0 bases not matched to a gene; V was cut back by 3 bases and J by 8 bases. Germline V lookup: CDR1 SEHNR, CDR2 FQNEAQ (reference sequence). Here the CDR3 reads CASSLTGDSPLHF. CDR3 nucleotide sequence: TGTGCCAGCAGCTTGACAGGGGATTCACCCCTCCACTTT. The entire variable domain, with the rest obtained from reference TRBV7-9 and TRBJ1-6, is as follows: DTGVSQNPRHKITKRGQNVTFRCDPISEHNRLYWYRQTLGQGPEFLTYFQNEAQLEKSRLLSDRFSAERPKGSFSTLEIQRTEQGDSAMYLCASSLTGDSPLHFGNGTRLTVT.

The J gene is TRBJ1-5, the V gene TRBV2; no definite D call. Germline V gene sequence: CDR1 SNHLY, CDR2 FYNNEI. This CDR3 is 14 amino acids long. V lost 1 base to trimming and J lost 3 bases, with 7 bases between them. The CDR3 loop is CASSEGRTNQPQHF. CDR3 DNA: TGTGCCAGCAGTGAAGGGCGGACCAATCAGCCCCAGCATTTT.

The CDR3 is CASSLTSGTFNEQFF. CDR3 nucleotide sequence: TGTGCCAGCAGTCTGACTAGCGGGACGTTTAATGAGCAGTTCTTC. J is TRBJ2-1 and V is TRBV2, with 11 bases that match TRBD2. With V trimmed by 5 bases and J by 7 bases, 7 bases remained unmatched. The CDR3 has 15 residues. Germline V CDR1 and CDR2: SNHLY, FYNNEI.

This clonotype was seen repeatedly, ten times or more. The chain combines TRBV2 with TRBJ1-2; possibly TRBD1 for D (6 bases). V gave up 5 bases and J gave up 8 bases, with 15 bases separating them. There are 13 residues in the CDR3. Germline V gene lookup returns CDR1 SNHLY and CDR2 FYNNEI. The CDR3 nucleotides are TGTGCCAGCAGTCAACAAGGGGGACCGGGCTACACCTTC. This translates into CASSQQGGPGYTF.

This clonotype occurred many times. The chain is built from TRBV6-2 or TRBV6-3 and TRBJ2-1; 8 bases fit TRBD2. The CDR3 runs 17 residues. The V segment lost 4 bases and the J segment 0 bases; nucleotides outside the gene matches: 8. Germline CDR1 reads MNHEY; CDR2 reads SVGEGT. The CDR3, as DNA: TGTGCCAGCAGTTCCCCGGGAGGGGGACACTCCTACAATGAGCAGTTCTTC. Residues: CASSSPGGGHSYNEQFF.

This clonotype has a count of ten or more. The J gene is TRBJ2-1, the V gene TRBV7-6; the match to TRBD2 covers 14 bases. The V segment lost 1 base and the J segment 15 bases; nucleotides outside the gene matches: 8. Per germline, CDR1 SGHVS and CDR2 FNYEAQ. This CDR3 region has 15 residues. CDR3 DNA: TGTGCCAGCAGCTTAGGGACTAGCGGGGGGAGCCTCCCGTTCTTC. Protein sequence: CASSLGTSGGSLPFF. Complete variable domain (other parts from reference TRBV7-6 and TRBJ2-1): GAGVSQSPRYKVTKRGQDVALRCDPISGHVSLYWYRQALGQGPEFLTYFNYEAQQDKSGLPNDRFSAERPEGSISTLTIQRTEQRDSAMYRCASSLGTSGGSLPFFGPGTRLTVL.

This clonotype appeared a single time. The chain has TRBV11-2 and TRBJ2-7, with 15 bases fitting TRBD2. The CDR3 is 16 amino acids. Germline loops: CDR1 SGHAT, CDR2 FQNNGV. J was trimmed by 6 bases and V by 5 bases; bases with no gene match: 8. CDR3 amino acids: CASSLRTSGGAPEQYF. In nucleotides, the CDR3 is TGTGCCAGCAGCCTCCGGACTAGCGGGGGGGCACCCGAGCAGTACTTC.

The chain combines TRBV28 with TRBJ1-2, with 8 positions matching TRBD1. The CDR3 consists of 16 residues. V was pared by 3 bases and J by 0 bases, with 6 bases of the junction left unmatched. The germline V gene has CDR1 MDHEN and CDR2 SYDVKM. CDR3 sequence reads: CASSLDRVGANYGYTF. Here the CDR3 DNA reads TGTGCCAGCAGTTTGGACAGGGTGGGGGCTAACTATGGCTACACCTTC.

In this sample, this clonotype turned up many times. V gene TRBV9 combines with J gene TRBJ1-4; D not resolved. The CDR3 spans 16 residues. Deletions cut 0 bases from V and 6 bases from J, with 15 bases between. The germline gives CDR1 SGDLS, CDR2 YYNGEE. The CDR3, as DNA: TGTGCCAGCAGCGTAGGGGCCAGCTGGGAACATGAAAAACTGTTTTTT. Translation: CASSVGASWEHEKLFF. Complete variable domain (other parts from reference TRBV9 and TRBJ1-4): DSGVTQTPKHLITATGQRVTLRCSPRSGDLSVYWYQQSLDQGLQFLIQYYNGEERAKGNILERFSAQQFPDLHSELNLSSLELGDSALYFCASSVGASWEHEKLFFGSGTQLSVL.

This clonotype was counted a few times. This chain connects TRBV10-3 to TRBJ2-7; 8 positions agree with TRBD1. This CDR3 is built from 14 residues. Germline trimming cut 4 bases from V and 3 bases from J; bases unmatched to any gene: 5. CDR1 and CDR2 from the germline V gene are ENHRY and SYGVKD. The chain's CDR3 is CAISGQGPFYEQYF. The CDR3 DNA is TGTGCCATCAGTGGACAGGGGCCCTTCTACGAGCAGTACTTC.

This clonotype occurred many times. The V and J genes are TRBV6-1 and TRBJ2-7, with unresolved D. Germline assignment: CDR1 MNHNS and CDR2 SASEGT. The CDR3 extends over 11 amino acids. The ends were cut back, 3 bases at V and 6 bases at J, with 6 bases in the middle. CDR3 coding DNA: TGTGCCAGCAGTGATCTACGCGAGCAGTACTTC. This sequence encodes CASSDLREQYF.

This rearrangement joins TRBV28 to TRBJ2-7; 11 bases line up with TRBD1. CDR3 size: 18 residues. Germline assignment: CDR1 MDHEN and CDR2 SYDVKM. Trimming at V came to 4 bases and at J to 2 bases, leaving 13 bases not matched to a gene. CDR3 bases: TGTGCCAGCAGTTCACAATCCTGGACAGGGGGCGACCCCTACGAGCAGTACTTC. This codes for CASSSQSWTGGDPYEQYF.

This clonotype has at least ten counts. This rearrangement joins TRBV7-2 to TRBJ2-5; 8 bases match TRBD2. CDR3 length: 15 amino acids. After removal of 2 bases from V and 5 bases from J, the junction contained 7 bases not matched to a gene. The germline gives CDR1 SGHTA, CDR2 FQGNSA. CDR3 region: CASSLRSTSVETQYF. In DNA, the CDR3 is TGTGCCAGCAGCTTACGATCGACTAGCGTTGAGACCCAGTACTTC.

This sequence joins TRBV30 and TRBJ1-1, with TRBD1 matching over 7 bases. V lost 0 bases to trimming and J lost 1 base; unmatched junction nucleotides: 8. Germline CDR1 reads GTSNPN; CDR2 reads SVGIG (reference sequence). The CDR3 consists of 16 residues. This chain's CDR3 is CAWSVLSAGGNTEAFF. The DNA of the CDR3 is TGTGCCTGGAGTGTACTTTCCGCAGGGGGGAACACTGAAGCTTTCTTT.

In its sample, this clonotype was seen many times. The chain joins TRBV20-1 to TRBJ1-1, with D unresolved. Germline V gene sequence: CDR1 DFQATT, CDR2 SNEGSKA (reference sequence). CDR3 length: 15 residues. V lost 1 base to trimming and J lost 4 bases, with 16 bases between them. The CDR3 spells CSARVLEGLSTEAFF. In DNA, the CDR3 is TGCAGTGCTAGAGTTTTGGAAGGATTGAGCACTGAAGCTTTCTTT.

This clonotype was recorded many times. The V call is TRBV5-8, the J call TRBJ2-5, with a tentative D call TRBD1 (6 bases). V lost 5 bases, J lost 1 base, and 15 bases lay in between. Germline V CDR1 and CDR2: SGHTS, YDEGEE. This CDR3 region has 15 residues. CDR3: CASSKDTGLQETQYF. CDR3 coding DNA: TGTGCCAGCAGTAAGGACACAGGGCTCCAAGAGACCCAGTACTTC. The full variable domain, completed using reference TRBV5-8 and TRBJ2-5, is EAGVTQSPTHLIKTRGQQATLRCSPISGHTSVYWYQQALGLGLQFLLWYDEGEERNRGNFPPRFSGRQFPNYSSELNVNALELEDSALYLCASSKDTGLQETQYFGPGTRLLVL.

V usage is TRBV2 and J usage is TRBJ1-5; 10 positions match TRBD1. Germline V lookup: CDR1 SNHLY, CDR2 FYNNEI. J gave up 7 bases and V 4 bases, and 4 bases lay outside the gene matches. The CDR3 loop spans 14 amino acids. CDR3: CASSGQGARQPQHF. CDR3 bases: TGTGCCAGCAGTGGACAGGGGGCAAGGCAGCCCCAGCATTTT.

The rearrangement joins TRBV2 to TRBJ1-2, with 10 bases aligning to TRBD1. J gave up 3 bases and V 8 bases, and 6 bases lay outside the gene matches. Per germline, CDR1 SNHLY and CDR2 FYNNEI. The CDR3 covers 14 residues. CDR3 in DNA: TGTGCCAGCCATGGGGACAGGGGCTACTATGGCTACACCTTC. Translated: CASHGDRGYYGYTF.

The chain is built from TRBV11-2 and TRBJ1-6; TRBD1 aligns across 7 bases. The length of the CDR3 is 15 residues. V lost 5 bases to trimming and J lost 7 bases; unmatched junction nucleotides: 8. In germline, CDR1 is SGHAT, CDR2 FQNNGV. The CDR3 coding sequence is TGTGCCAGCAGCAACGCCGGGACAGCCAATTCACCCCTCCACTTT. Translation gives CASSNAGTANSPLHF.

This clonotype was picked up many times. The J gene is TRBJ2-2, the V gene TRBV7-2, with 9 bases fitting TRBD2. With 5 bases clipped from V and 5 bases from J, the junction kept 9 bases outside the gene matches. Germline V gene sequence: CDR1 SGHTA, CDR2 FQGNSA. The CDR3 length is 16 residues. The CDR3 coding sequence is TGTGCCAGCAGCAAAAAAGTGCTAGCGGGAACCGGGGAGCTGTTTTTT. Protein product: CASSKKVLAGTGELFF. The whole variable domain, filled in from reference TRBV7-2 and TRBJ2-2, reads GAGVSQSPSNKVTEKGKDVELRCDPISGHTALYWYRQSLGQGLEFLIYFQGNSAPDKSGLPSDRFSAERTGGSVSTLTIQRTQQEDSAVYLCASSKKVLAGTGELFFGEGSRLTVL.

To note about this clonotype: Since a much larger clone is just one base distant, this may be a read error. The chain recombines TRBV5-8 with TRBJ2-5; 9 positions match TRBD2. J was trimmed by 4 bases and V by 2 bases; bases with no gene match: 6. The length of the CDR3 is 15 residues. Germline V lookup: CDR1 SGHTS, CDR2 YDEGEE. CDR3 region: CASSFPSGNRETQYF. The CDR3 DNA reads TGTGCCAGCAGCTTCCCTAGCGGGAACAGAGAGACCCAGTACTTC. The full variable domain, rest sourced from reference TRBV5-8 and TRBJ2-5, is EAGVTQSPTHLIKTRGQQATLRCSPISGHTSVYWYQQALGLGLQFLLWYDEGEERNRGNFPPRFSGRQFPNYSSELNVNALELEDSALYLCASSFPSGNRETQYFGPGTRLLVL.

Of note for this clonotype: A much larger clone lies one base from this, so it may be a read error. The chain uses TRBV7-2 and TRBJ1-3; 7 bases map to TRBD1. The CDR3 is 14 amino acids. From germline, CDR1 is SGHTA and CDR2 FQGNSA. The DNA for the CDR3 is TGTGCCAGCAGCTTTCAGGGGGTTAGAAACACCATACATTTT. Amino acids: CASSFQGVRNTIHF.

This chain links TRBV5-1 with TRBJ1-1; TRBD1 aligns across 7 bases. CDR3 length: 13 residues. With V trimmed by 4 bases and J by 3 bases, 3 bases remained unmatched. CDR1 and CDR2 (germline): SGHRS, YFSETQ. Written as DNA, the CDR3 is TGCGCCAGCAGCAAGACAGGGTACACTGAAGCTTTCTTT. Translated: CASSKTGYTEAFF.

V usage is TRBV5-6 and J usage is TRBJ2-7, with 9 bases lining up with TRBD1. V shed 4 bases and J 3 bases; nucleotides not matched to a gene: 8. The CDR3 length is 15 residues. CDR1 is SGHDT and CDR2 is YYEEEE in the germline V gene. The CDR3 DNA sequence: TGTGCCAGCAGCCACTTGGGGGACAGGGTCTACGAGCAGTACTTC. Encoded protein: CASSHLGDRVYEQYF.

This sequence joins TRBV2 and TRBJ2-1, with 9 bases lining up with TRBD2. The germline CDR1 and CDR2 sequences are SNHLY and FYNNEI. The CDR3 extends over 14 amino acids. The ends lost 5 bases at V and 8 bases at J; junction bases unmatched: 7. CDR3 bases: TGTGCCAGCAGTTCCGGGACTAGCCCAGATGAGCAGTTCTTC. Amino acid sequence: CASSSGTSPDEQFF.

V is TRBV2 and J is TRBJ2-7; tentatively, D is TRBD2 (7 bases). Trimming removed 3 bases from V and 2 bases from J, with 14 bases in between. CDR1 and CDR2 from the germline V gene are SNHLY and FYNNEI. The CDR3 has 15 residues. In nucleotides, the CDR3 is TGTGCCAGCAGTGACGGTTCGGGGGGCACCTACGAGCAGTACTTC. It yields the protein CASSDGSGGTYEQYF.

This rearrangement joins TRBV19 to TRBJ2-7; D is uncertain. CDR1 and CDR2 from the germline V gene are LNHDA and SQIVND (reference sequence). Trimming shortened V by 6 bases and J by 6 bases, and 12 bases separated the two germline ends. The CDR3 consists of 12 residues. CDR3 sequence reads: CASRARAREQYF. The CDR3, as DNA: TGTGCCAGTAGAGCCCGGGCCCGCGAGCAGTACTTC.

This clonotype showed up many times. The chain employs TRBV7-2 and TRBJ2-7, with D possibly TRBD1 on 6 matching bases. Germline-derived CDR1 and CDR2 are SGHTA and FQGNSA. The CDR3 covers 15 residues. V lost 1 base, J lost 0 bases, and 10 bases lay in between. The CDR3 region is CASSLGGTSSYEQYF. CDR3 sequence (DNA): TGTGCCAGCAGCTTAGGGGGGACATCCTCCTACGAGCAGTACTTC.